The 30 T cell receptor beta chains reported below all come from one sample, sequenced in a study of identical twins (dated by TCRdb to about 2016). Receptor amplification or capture employed 5' RACE. Sequencing relied on an Illumina HiSeq 2000. In TCRdb, the public reads were trimmed at Q25 with fastp and aligned with MiXCR, with productive beta chains retained. Under each unique CDR3 protein, matching rows form one entry showing the most common genes and DNA. The sample table contains about 900,000 distinct CDR3 sequences; only one count was recorded for 9% to 15% of them. Around 1.5% of the sample is in the top ten clones. The sample was also linked to a second study, of yellow fever vaccine responses in identical twins.

Sequenced: PBMCs. Receptors originate from a woman younger than 30 in good health.

This rearrangement joins TRBV10-3 to TRBJ2-2; TRBD1 agrees at 7 bases. Germline V CDR1 and CDR2: ENHRY, SYGVKD. The CDR3 extends over 16 amino acids. The V segment lost 0 bases and the J segment 1 base; nucleotides outside the gene matches: 2. The CDR3 DNA sequence: TGTGCCATCAGTGAGTCGAGGGGGCAGAACACCGGGGAGCTGTTTTTT. As protein: CAISESRGQNTGELFF.

Many counts were recorded for this clonotype. In DNA, the CDR3 is TGCGCCAGCAGTGAAAGCGGGCCAATCAATGAGCAGTTCTTC. This encodes CASSESGPINEQFF. The chain recombines TRBV10-2 with TRBJ2-1; D is perhaps TRBD2 (6 bases). The germline V gene encodes CDR1 WSHSY and CDR2 SAAADI. The CDR3 extends over 14 amino acids. V was cut by 3 bases and J by 6 bases, with 12 bases left in between.

A few counts support this clonotype. The V gene is TRBV7-7, the J gene TRBJ2-1; 8 bases are a match to TRBD2. The J segment lost 7 bases and the V segment lost 5 bases, leaving 7 bases of the junction unmatched. Germline CDR1 SSHAT, CDR2 FNYEAQ (reference sequence). The CDR3 spans 14 residues. The CDR3 region is CASSPEGTRNEQFF. The CDR3 DNA follows: TGTGCCAGCAGCCCCGAAGGGACTAGAAATGAGCAGTTCTTC.

In this sample, this clonotype turned up a few times. The chain joins TRBV7-9 to TRBJ2-1; 9 nucleotides line up with TRBD1. In germline, CDR1 is SEHNR, CDR2 FQNEAQ (reference sequence). The CDR3 is 15 residues long. Trimming cost V 0 bases and J 6 bases; bases outside gene matches: 3. The CDR3 sequence: CASSLAGQGINEQFF. The DNA for the CDR3 is TGTGCCAGCAGCTTAGCCGGACAGGGGATCAATGAGCAGTTCTTC.

This clonotype was found a few times. The chain carries TRBV12-3 or TRBV12-4 and TRBJ1-6, with D perhaps matching TRBD1 (5 bases). The CDR3 loop spans 15 amino acids. V lost 5 bases to trimming and J lost 7 bases, with 15 bases between them. The CDR3 DNA is TGTGCCAGCAGTGCCGTGGTGGGGGGAAATTCACCCCTCCACTTT. It codes for CASSAVVGGNSPLHF.

The chain links TRBV29-1 to TRBJ2-5, with D possibly matching TRBD1 (5 bases). The CDR3 is made up of 12 amino acids. CDR1 is SQVTM, CDR2 ANQGSEA, per germline. The V and J ends lost 8 bases and 2 bases respectively, with 12 bases between them. The chain's CDR3 is CSPRTLQETQYF. The CDR3 region has the DNA TGCAGCCCAAGGACACTGCAAGAGACCCAGTACTTC.

V usage is TRBV14 and J usage is TRBJ2-5; the D gene is possibly TRBD2 (5 bases). V lost 2 bases and J lost 7, with 11 bases in between. This CDR3 comprises 13 residues. From germline, CDR1 is SGHDN and CDR2 FVKESK. The CDR3, as DNA: TGTGCCAGCAGCCAACTAGATGGAGGGACCCAGTACTTC. Protein: CASSQLDGGTQYF.

In this sample, this clonotype turned up a few times. This chain links TRBV10-3 with TRBJ1-1; D might be TRBD1 (5 bases). Germline loops: CDR1 ENHRY, CDR2 SYGVKD. This CDR3 contains 11 residues. V was trimmed by 2 bases and J by 10 bases, leaving 8 bases between them. CDR3 amino acids: CAISEQGRAFF. The CDR3 DNA reads as TGTGCCATCAGTGAGCAGGGCCGAGCTTTCTTT.

The table lists this clonotype with a few counts. The CDR3 DNA reads as TGTGCCACCCGGACTAGCGGGGCCCGATTCCCCGGGGAGCTGTTTTTT. It is translated as CATRTSGARFPGELFF. This chain joins TRBV28 and TRBJ2-2, with 12 bases identical to TRBD2. Germline V gene data show CDR1 as MDHEN and CDR2 as SYDVKM. V lost 10 bases and J lost 6; bases outside the gene matches: 12. The CDR3 is 16 amino acids.

This clonotype was observed at least ten times. The chain links TRBV29-1 to TRBJ1-2, with TRBD1 as a possible D gene (6 bases). This CDR3 is built from 14 residues. The V end lost 0 bases, the J end lost 5 bases, and 13 bases lay between the germline ends. Germline V CDR1 and CDR2: SQVTM, ANQGSEA. CDR3 sequence (DNA): TGCAGCGTTGAAGATGGGGGGCTTGTTTATGGCTACACCTTC. It specifies CSVEDGGLVYGYTF. Looking up the rest from reference TRBV29-1 and TRBJ1-2 gives the full variable domain: SAVISQKPSRDICQRGTSLTIQCQVDSQVTMMFWYRQQPGQSLTLIATANQGSEATYESGFVIDKFPISRPNLTFSTLTVSNMSPEDSSIYLCSVEDGGLVYGYTFGSGTRLTVV.

V usage is TRBV4-2 and J usage is TRBJ2-2, with D perhaps given as TRBD1 or TRBD2 (7 bases each). CDR1 LGHNA and CDR2 YNFKEQ come from the germline V gene. This CDR3 comprises 15 residues. V lost 1 base, J lost 8 bases, and 14 bases lay in between. The CDR3: CASSQGQGGTGELFF. DNA for the CDR3: TGTGCCAGCAGCCAAGGACAGGGAGGGACTGGGGAGCTGTTTTTT.

This clonotype showed up just a few times. The chain uses TRBV28 and TRBJ2-1, with D tentatively TRBD2 (5 bases). This CDR3 region has 14 residues. Germline loops: CDR1 MDHEN, CDR2 SYDVKM. Trimming took off 5 bases at V and 5 bases at J, with 13 bases between the two ends. The CDR3 sequence: CASSLQDSDNEQFF. The CDR3 DNA follows: TGTGCCAGCAGTCTTCAGGACTCAGACAATGAGCAGTTCTTC.

The chain is built from TRBV10-3 and TRBJ1-4; D gene ambiguous. Germline lookup yields CDR1 ENHRY and CDR2 SYGVKD. This CDR3 has 12 amino acids. Trimming stripped 10 bases from V and 8 bases from J, with 14 bases between. CDR3 DNA: TGTGCCACGGCGGGTGTGAGCGAAAAACTGTTTTTT. Its protein product is CATAGVSEKLFF.

This clonotype was seen many times. The rearrangement joins TRBV4-1 to TRBJ1-2; 9 bases map to TRBD1. The V gene's germline CDR1 is MGHRA and CDR2 YSYEKL. V shed 4 bases and J 4 bases; nucleotides not matched to a gene: 13. The CDR3 has 17 amino acids. The CDR3 nucleotides are TGCGCCAGCAGCCCCCCCTCCGGGACAGGGATTTCCTATGGCTACACCTTC. Residues: CASSPPSGTGISYGYTF.

V gene TRBV12-3 or TRBV12-4 combines with J gene TRBJ2-1; 9 bases map to TRBD2. The CDR3 runs to 15 residues. The V gene end was trimmed by 3 bases and the J gene end by 7 bases; junction bases not matched to a gene: 7. The CDR3 here is CASSLFAGGLNEQFF. The CDR3 nucleotides read TGTGCCAGCAGTTTGTTTGCGGGAGGGCTTAATGAGCAGTTCTTC.

This clonotype showed up many times. The V gene is TRBV29-1, the J gene TRBJ2-2; D perhaps matches TRBD1 (5 bases). Looked up from germline, CDR1 is SQVTM and CDR2 is ANQGSEA. The CDR3 spans 15 residues. Trimming removed 4 bases from V and 3 bases from J, with 15 bases in between. In DNA, the CDR3 is TGCAGCGTTGGGGCAGGGCTGCGCGACACCGGGGAGCTGTTTTTT. Translated: CSVGAGLRDTGELFF.

V usage is TRBV3-1 and J usage is TRBJ2-7; tentatively, D is TRBD1 (6 bases). CDR3 size: 15 residues. Germline V CDR1 and CDR2: LGHDT, YNNKEL (reference sequence). With 2 bases removed from V and 1 base from J, the gap between germline ends came to 12 bases. CDR3 DNA: TGTGCCAGCAGCCAAACCGGGACAAAATCCTACGAGCAGTACTTC. It translates to CASSQTGTKSYEQYF.

This clonotype was counted a few times. The chain uses TRBV21-1 and TRBJ2-3; the DNA was not used to check the table's D call, TRBD2. TRBV21-1 is marked as a pseudogene. The CDR3 extends over 18 amino acids. The CDR3 coding sequence is TGTGCCAGCAGCAAAGCCGTCGGAGCGGGGGGGCAGACAGATACGCAGTATTTT. It is translated as CASSKAVGAGGQTDTQYF.

V and J are TRBV7-2 and TRBJ1-1; D perhaps matches TRBD1 (6 bases). Trimming took 1 base from V and 7 from J, leaving 13 bases between them. CDR1 and CDR2 (germline): SGHTA, FQGNSA. This CDR3 is 14 amino acids long. CDR3 region: CASSLVRGGGEAFF. CDR3 DNA: TGTGCCAGCAGCTTAGTCAGGGGAGGGGGTGAAGCTTTCTTT.

This clonotype was detected many times. The chain employs TRBV10-3 and TRBJ2-3, with D hard to call. With 0 bases removed from V and 4 bases from J, the gap between germline ends came to 20 bases. Germline CDR1 ENHRY, CDR2 SYGVKD. The CDR3 has 18 residues. The CDR3 region has the DNA TGTGCCATCAGTGAGTCCTCGAGTCCGGACCCCTATGCAGATACGCAGTATTTT. Translating it yields CAISESSSPDPYADTQYF.

The chain combines TRBV4-1 with TRBJ2-2; 7 bases match TRBD2. V dropped 4 bases and J dropped 1; count of bases not matched to a gene: 12. The germline gives CDR1 MGHRA, CDR2 YSYEKL. The length of the CDR3 is 18 residues. The CDR3: CASSRAPSGLMNTGELFF. The CDR3 DNA reads TGCGCCAGCAGCCGGGCACCTAGCGGACTTATGAACACCGGGGAGCTGTTTTTT.

At least ten counts were recorded for this clonotype. The chain recombines TRBV10-3 with TRBJ2-1; D unclear. The CDR3 runs to 11 residues. In germline, CDR1 is ENHRY, CDR2 SYGVKD. The V gene lost 6 bases and the J gene lost 8 bases, with 8 bases spanning the gap. This chain's CDR3 is CAIRDVYEQFF. CDR3 DNA: TGTGCCATCAGGGACGTCTATGAGCAGTTCTTC.

This clonotype was seen more than once but under ten times. The chain carries TRBV9 and TRBJ2-1; the match to TRBD2 covers 7 bases. The V segment lost 0 bases and the J segment 9 bases; nucleotides outside the gene matches: 9. The CDR3 has 15 amino acids. The germline V gene encodes CDR1 SGDLS and CDR2 YYNGEE. The CDR3 protein is CASSVGDYDTSEQFF. The CDR3 region has the DNA TGTGCCAGCAGCGTAGGGGACTACGACACGAGTGAGCAGTTCTTC.

The rearrangement links TRBV3-1 to TRBJ2-3; D is unclear. The CDR3 has 15 amino acids. V was clipped by 1 base and J by 0 bases, with 8 bases between them. Per germline, CDR1 LGHDT and CDR2 YNNKEL (reference sequence). The CDR3 loop reads CASSQASTSTDTQYF. Written as DNA, the CDR3 is TGTGCCAGCAGCCAAGCTTCGACTAGCACAGATACGCAGTATTTT.

The DNA of the CDR3 is TGTGCCAGCAGCGGCCGTACCACCGACCCCCTCCCTGGCTACACCTTC. Amino acid sequence: CASSGRTTDPLPGYTF. This chain uses TRBV6-1 with TRBJ1-2, with D uncertain. The CDR3 runs to 16 residues. Germline lookup yields CDR1 MNHNS and CDR2 SASEGT. The V gene lost 6 bases and the J gene lost 7 bases, with 24 bases spanning the gap.

CDR3 nucleotides: TGCGCCAGCAGTGAGTCGGGGACGGCGGGTCGCTCCTACAATGAGCAGTTCTTC. This translates into CASSESGTAGRSYNEQFF. The gene calls are TRBV10-1 and TRBJ2-1; D might be TRBD1 or TRBD2, each matching 5 bases. The germline V gene has CDR1 WNHNN and CDR2 SYGVQD (reference sequence). The CDR3 spans 18 residues. The V and J ends lost 0 bases and 0 bases respectively, with 15 bases between them.

This clonotype was seen at least ten times. The chain has TRBV20-1 and TRBJ1-1; TRBD1 matches at 8 bases. This CDR3 comprises 14 residues. The V gene's germline CDR1 is DFQATT and CDR2 SNEGSKA (reference sequence). With 5 bases clipped from V and 3 bases from J, the junction kept 8 bases outside the gene matches. The CDR3 nucleotides read TGCAGTGCTGGAGTCCCGGGACAGGACACTGAAGCTTTCTTT. Amino acid sequence: CSAGVPGQDTEAFF.

The chain links TRBV20-1 to TRBJ2-5; TRBD2 matches at 10 bases. The CDR3 loop spans 15 amino acids. CDR1 is DFQATT and CDR2 is SNEGSKA in the germline V gene (reference sequence). V lost 4 bases and J lost 4; bases outside the gene matches: 9. As DNA, the CDR3 is TGCAGTGCTATAAAAGCGGGAGGGCCGGGAGAGACCCAGTACTTC. Protein product: CSAIKAGGPGETQYF.

The chain combines TRBV6-1 with TRBJ1-1; no reliable D call. This CDR3 spans 14 amino acids. CDR1 is MNHNS, CDR2 SASEGT, per germline. Trimming cost V 7 bases and J 2 bases, with 14 bases left between them. CDR3 bases: TGTGCCAGCACCCTCACGGAGGGCAACACTGAAGCTTTCTTT. The encoded protein is CASTLTEGNTEAFF.

The rearrangement joins TRBV20-1 to TRBJ2-7; a weak D match, TRBD1 (5 bases). The CDR3 length is 15 residues. Germline lookup yields CDR1 DFQATT and CDR2 SNEGSKA (reference sequence). The V gene lost 2 bases and the J gene lost 6 bases, with 20 bases spanning the gap. The CDR3: CSARRREQDYPEQYF. DNA for the CDR3: TGCAGTGCTAGAAGGCGTGAACAGGATTATCCCGAGCAGTACTTC.